This T cell receptor beta chain was obtained from a study of T cells in narcolepsy. Points on this clone: Its antigen remains unidentified.

Study-wide results and limits: HCRT-specific and TRIB2-specific autoreactive clonotypes appeared among same-patient CSF and blood CD4+ clonotypes. Blood of same and different patients, but not healthy controls, reportedly held recurring autoreactive clonotypes.

The protocol was immunoSEQ multiplex PCR, while the TCRdb copy is restricted to in-frame clones and leaves out a portion. The repertoire holds approximately 40,000 clones, with approximately 90% as singletons. V dropped 3 bases and J dropped 4 bases, with 11 bases sitting between them. Germline V gene lookup returns CDR1 SGHAT and CDR2 FQNNGV. The CDR3 is 14 residues long. The chain couples TRBV11-2 to TRBJ2-3, with D maybe TRBD2 (5 bases). The sequence was obtained from a human donor with narcolepsy. Source material: CD45RA- memory CD4+ T cells from PBMCs. The CDR3 DNA sequence: TGTGCCAGCAGCTTTCCGGGGATTGCAGATACGCAGTATTTT. Its translation: CASSFPGIADTQYF.